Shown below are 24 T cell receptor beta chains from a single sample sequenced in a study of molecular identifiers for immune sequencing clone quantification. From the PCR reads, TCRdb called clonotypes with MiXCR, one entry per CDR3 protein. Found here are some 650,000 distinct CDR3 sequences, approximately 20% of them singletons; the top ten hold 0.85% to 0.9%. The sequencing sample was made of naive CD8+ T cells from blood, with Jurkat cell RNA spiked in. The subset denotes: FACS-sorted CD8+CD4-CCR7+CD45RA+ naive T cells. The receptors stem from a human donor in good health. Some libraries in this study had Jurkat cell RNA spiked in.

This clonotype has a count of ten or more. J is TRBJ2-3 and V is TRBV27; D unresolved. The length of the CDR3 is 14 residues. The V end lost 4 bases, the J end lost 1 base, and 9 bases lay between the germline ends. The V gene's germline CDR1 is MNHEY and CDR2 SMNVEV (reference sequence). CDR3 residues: CASSSWEGTDTQYF. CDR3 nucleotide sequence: TGTGCCAGCAGTTCCTGGGAAGGCACAGATACGCAGTATTTT.

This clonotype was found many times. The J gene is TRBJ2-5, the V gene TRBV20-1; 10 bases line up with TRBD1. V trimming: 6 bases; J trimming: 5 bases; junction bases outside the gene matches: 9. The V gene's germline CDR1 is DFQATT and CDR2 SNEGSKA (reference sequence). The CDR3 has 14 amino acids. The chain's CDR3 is CSAPGQGVYETQYF. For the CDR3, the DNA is TGCAGTGCCCCCGGACAGGGGGTTTACGAGACCCAGTACTTC.

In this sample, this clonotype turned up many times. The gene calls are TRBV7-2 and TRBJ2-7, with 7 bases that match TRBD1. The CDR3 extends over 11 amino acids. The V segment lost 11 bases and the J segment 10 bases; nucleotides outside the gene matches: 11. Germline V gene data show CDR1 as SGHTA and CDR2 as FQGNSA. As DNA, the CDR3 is TGTGCCGCCACCAGGGGGACGCTCCAGTACTTC. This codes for CAATRGTLQYF.

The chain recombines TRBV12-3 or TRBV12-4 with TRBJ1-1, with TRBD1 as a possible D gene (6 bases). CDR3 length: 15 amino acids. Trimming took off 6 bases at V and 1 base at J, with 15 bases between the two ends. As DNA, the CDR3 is TGTGCCAGCAGATATCCCGGGACAAAGAACACTGAAGCTTTCTTT. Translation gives CASRYPGTKNTEAFF.

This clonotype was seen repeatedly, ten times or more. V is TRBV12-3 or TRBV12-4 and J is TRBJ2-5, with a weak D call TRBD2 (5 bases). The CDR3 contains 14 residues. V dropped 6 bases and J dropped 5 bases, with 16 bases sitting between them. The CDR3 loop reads CASSRGASGETQYF. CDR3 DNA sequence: TGTGCCAGCAGCCGAGGTGCGAGCGGCGAGACCCAGTACTTC.

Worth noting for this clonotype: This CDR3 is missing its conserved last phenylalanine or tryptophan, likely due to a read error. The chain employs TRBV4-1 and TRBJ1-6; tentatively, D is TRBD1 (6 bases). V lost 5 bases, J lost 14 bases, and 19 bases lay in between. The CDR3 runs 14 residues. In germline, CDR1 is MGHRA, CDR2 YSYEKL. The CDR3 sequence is CASSLAEEGGTLHS. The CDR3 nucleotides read TGCGCCAGCAGCTTAGCGGAGGAGGGGGGGACCCTCCACTCT.

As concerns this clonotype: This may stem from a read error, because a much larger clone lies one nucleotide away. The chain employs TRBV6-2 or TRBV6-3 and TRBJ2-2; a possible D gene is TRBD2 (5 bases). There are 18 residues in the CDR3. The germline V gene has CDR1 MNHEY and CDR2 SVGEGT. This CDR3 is CASSYERLPGLVTGELCF. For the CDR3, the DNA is TGTGCCAGCAGTTACGAGAGACTCCCTGGTTTGGTCACCGGGGAGCTGTGTTTT.

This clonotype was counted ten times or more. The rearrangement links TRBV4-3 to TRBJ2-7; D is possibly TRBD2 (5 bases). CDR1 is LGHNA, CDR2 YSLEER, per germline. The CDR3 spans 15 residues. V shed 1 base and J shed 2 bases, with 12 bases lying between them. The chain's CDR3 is CASSQVSSGPYEQYF. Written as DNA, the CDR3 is TGCGCCAGCAGCCAAGTCTCCAGCGGTCCCTACGAGCAGTACTTC.

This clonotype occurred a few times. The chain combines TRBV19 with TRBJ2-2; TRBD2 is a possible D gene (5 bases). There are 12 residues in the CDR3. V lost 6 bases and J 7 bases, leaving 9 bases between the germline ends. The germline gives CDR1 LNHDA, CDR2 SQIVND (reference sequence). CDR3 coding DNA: TGTGCCAGTAGAGAGGGTCTCGGGGAGCTGTTTTTT. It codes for CASREGLGELFF. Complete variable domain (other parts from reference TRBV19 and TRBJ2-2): DGGITQSPKYLFRKEGQNVTLSCEQNLNHDAMYWYRQDPGQGLRLIYYSQIVNDFQKGDIAEGYSVSREKKESFPLTVTSAQKNPTAFYLCASREGLGELFFGEGSRLTVL.

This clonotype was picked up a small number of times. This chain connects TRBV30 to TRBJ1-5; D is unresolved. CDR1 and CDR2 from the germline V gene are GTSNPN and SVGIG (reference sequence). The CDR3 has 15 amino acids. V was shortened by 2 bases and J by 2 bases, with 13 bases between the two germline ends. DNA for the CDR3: TGTGCCTGGAGTCTCGGCGCCAGCCGCAATCAGCCCCAGCATTTT. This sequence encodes CAWSLGASRNQPQHF. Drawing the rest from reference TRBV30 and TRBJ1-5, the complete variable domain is SQTIHQWPATLVQPVGSPLSLECTVEGTSNPNLYWYRQAAGRGLQLLFYSVGIGQISSEVPQNLSASRPQDRQFILSSKKLLLSDSGFYLCAWSLGASRNQPQHFGDGTRLSIL.

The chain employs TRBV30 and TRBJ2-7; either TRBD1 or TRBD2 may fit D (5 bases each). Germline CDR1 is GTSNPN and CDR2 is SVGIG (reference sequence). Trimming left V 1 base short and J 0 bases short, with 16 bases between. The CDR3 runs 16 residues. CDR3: CAWSDLSGALSYEQYF. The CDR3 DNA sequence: TGTGCCTGGAGTGACCTCTCCGGGGCCCTCTCCTACGAGCAGTACTTC. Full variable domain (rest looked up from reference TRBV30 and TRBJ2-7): SQTIHQWPATLVQPVGSPLSLECTVEGTSNPNLYWYRQAAGRGLQLLFYSVGIGQISSEVPQNLSASRPQDRQFILSSKKLLLSDSGFYLCAWSDLSGALSYEQYFGPGTRLTVT.

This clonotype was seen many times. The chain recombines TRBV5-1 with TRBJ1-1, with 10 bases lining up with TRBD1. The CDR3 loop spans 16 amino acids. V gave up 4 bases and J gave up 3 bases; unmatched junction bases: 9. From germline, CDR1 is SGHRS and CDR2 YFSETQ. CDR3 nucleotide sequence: TGCGCCAGCAGCACACCCGGGACAGGGGTTTACACTGAAGCTTTCTTT. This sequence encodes CASSTPGTGVYTEAFF.

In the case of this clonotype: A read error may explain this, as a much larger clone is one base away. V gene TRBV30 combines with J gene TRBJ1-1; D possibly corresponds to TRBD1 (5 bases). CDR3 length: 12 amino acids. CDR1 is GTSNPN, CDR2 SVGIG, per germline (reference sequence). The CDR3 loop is CARSRVGTEAFF. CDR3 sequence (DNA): TGTGCCCGGAGCAGGGTTGGCACTGAAGCTTTCTTT.

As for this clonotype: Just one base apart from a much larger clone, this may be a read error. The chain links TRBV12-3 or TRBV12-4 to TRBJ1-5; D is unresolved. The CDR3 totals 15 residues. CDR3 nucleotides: TGTGCCGGCAGTTTATCTTCAGTGGGCCGGCAGCCCCAGCATTTT. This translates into CAGSLSSVGRQPQHF.

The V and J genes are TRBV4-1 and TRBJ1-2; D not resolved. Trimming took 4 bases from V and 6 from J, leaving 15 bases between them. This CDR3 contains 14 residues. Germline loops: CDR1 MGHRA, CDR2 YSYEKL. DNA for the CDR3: TGCGCCAGCAGCCTCCCAAAGGGAGGGCATGGCTACACCTTC. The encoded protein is CASSLPKGGHGYTF.

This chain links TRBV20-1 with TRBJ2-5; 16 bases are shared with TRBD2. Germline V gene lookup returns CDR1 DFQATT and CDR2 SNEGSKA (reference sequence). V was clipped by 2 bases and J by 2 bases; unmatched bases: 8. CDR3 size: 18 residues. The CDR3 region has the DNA TGCAGTGCTAGATCGGGACTAGCGGGGGGGCTACCACAAGAGACCCAGTACTTC. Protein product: CSARSGLAGGLPQETQYF.

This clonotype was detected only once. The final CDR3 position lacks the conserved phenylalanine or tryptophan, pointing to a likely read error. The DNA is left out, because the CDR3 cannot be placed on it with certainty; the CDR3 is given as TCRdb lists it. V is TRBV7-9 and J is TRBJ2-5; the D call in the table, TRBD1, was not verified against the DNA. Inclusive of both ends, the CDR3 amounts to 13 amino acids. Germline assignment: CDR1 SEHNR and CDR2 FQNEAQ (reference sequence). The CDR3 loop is CASSIQGRETQCL.

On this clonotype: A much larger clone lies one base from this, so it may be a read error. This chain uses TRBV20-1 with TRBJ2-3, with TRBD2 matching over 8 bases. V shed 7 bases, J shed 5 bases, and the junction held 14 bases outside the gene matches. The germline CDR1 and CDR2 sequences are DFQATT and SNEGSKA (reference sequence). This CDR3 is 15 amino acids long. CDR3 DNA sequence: TGCAGTGTTAGTCGGGAGGGCCATTTACAAGATACGCAGTATTTT. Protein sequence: CSVSREGHLQDTQYF.

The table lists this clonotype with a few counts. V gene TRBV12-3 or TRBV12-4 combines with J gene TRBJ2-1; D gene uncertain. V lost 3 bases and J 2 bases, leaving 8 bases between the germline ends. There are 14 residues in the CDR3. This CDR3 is CASSFSTAYNEQFF. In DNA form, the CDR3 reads TGTGCCAGCAGTTTTTCGACGGCCTACAATGAGCAGTTCTTC.

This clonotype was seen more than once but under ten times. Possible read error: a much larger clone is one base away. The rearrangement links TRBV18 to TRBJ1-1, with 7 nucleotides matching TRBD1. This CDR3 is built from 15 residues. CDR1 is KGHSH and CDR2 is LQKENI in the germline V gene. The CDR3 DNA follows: TGTACCAGCTCACCACCCGAGACAGGGTGGAGTGAAGCTTTCTTT. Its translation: CTSSPPETGWSEAFF.

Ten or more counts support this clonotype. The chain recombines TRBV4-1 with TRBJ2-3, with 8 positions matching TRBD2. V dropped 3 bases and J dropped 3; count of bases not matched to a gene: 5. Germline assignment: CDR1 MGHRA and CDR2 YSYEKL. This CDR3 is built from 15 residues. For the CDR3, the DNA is TGCGCCAGCAGCCATTTTAGCGGGGATACAGATACGCAGTATTTT. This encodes CASSHFSGDTDTQYF.

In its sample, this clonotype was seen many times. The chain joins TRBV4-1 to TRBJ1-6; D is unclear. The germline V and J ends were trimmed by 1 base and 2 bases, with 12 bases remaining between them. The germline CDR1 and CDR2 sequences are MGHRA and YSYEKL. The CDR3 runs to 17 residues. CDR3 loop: CASSQVPGRTYNSPLHF. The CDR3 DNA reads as TGCGCCAGCAGCCAAGTACCAGGCAGGACCTATAATTCACCCCTCCACTTT.

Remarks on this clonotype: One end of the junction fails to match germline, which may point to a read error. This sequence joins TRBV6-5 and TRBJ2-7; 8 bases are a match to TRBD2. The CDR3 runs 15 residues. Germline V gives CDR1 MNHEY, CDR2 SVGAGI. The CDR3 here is CAGSYSGGISCEQYF. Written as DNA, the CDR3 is TGTGCCGGCAGTTACTCGGGAGGGATCTCCTGCGAGCAGTACTTC.

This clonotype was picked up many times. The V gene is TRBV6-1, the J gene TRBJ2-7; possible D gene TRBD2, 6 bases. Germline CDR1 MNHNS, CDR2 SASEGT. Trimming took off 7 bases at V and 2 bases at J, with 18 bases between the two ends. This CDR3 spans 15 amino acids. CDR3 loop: CASTLGPGEAYEQYF. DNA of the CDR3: TGTGCCAGCACCCTAGGGCCGGGGGAAGCCTACGAGCAGTACTTC.